Each of the 12 T cell receptor beta chains below was sequenced from the same sample in a study of CD8+ T cells in alopecia areata. cDNA reverse transcribed from extracted RNA served as the sequencing template. Repertoires were generated with immunoSEQ multiplex PCR, while TCRdb's copy carries only in-frame clones and drops some. This sample has over 100,000 clones and no singletons, with less than 20% in the ten largest. The sample was lesional skin. The source is a C3H/HeJ mouse with alopecia areata. MHC haplotype here: H2-k.

To note about this clone: Mouse names are used for the genes. The read finishes 4 residues shy of the CDR3 end, and the germline J gene is used to complete it. V and J are TRBV17 and TRBJ2-7, with TRBD1 identical over 10 bases. The CDR3 covers 14 residues. Germline CDR1 and CDR2: MNHDT and YYDKIL. The CDR3 is CASSPGTGVDEQYF. Partial CDR3 DNA: TGTGCTAGCAGCCCCGGGACAGGGGTCGAT.

The sample holds a few counts of this clone. The gene names given are mouse names. The read falls 4 residues short of the CDR3 end, and the missing part is taken from the germline J gene. The V call is TRBV13-2, the J call TRBJ2-5; weak D call: TRBD1 (5 bases). The CDR3 runs 15 residues. CDR1 NNHNN and CDR2 SYGAGS come from the germline V gene (reference sequence). CDR3 DNA (partial): TGTGCCAGCGGTGATCCCCAGGGAGGAGAAGAC. Its translation: CASGDPQGGED. The whole CDR3 sequence reads CASGDPQGGEDTQYF.

This clone has just a few counts. The listed genes are named as in mouse. The read stops 4 residues short of the end of the CDR3; the missing end is completed from the germline J gene. The V gene is TRBV13-2, the J gene TRBJ2-3; 8 bases line up with TRBD1. Germline values: CDR1 NNHNN, CDR2 SYGAGS (reference sequence). The CDR3 is 13 amino acids. The CDR3 DNA, read in part, is TGTGCCAGCGGTCCCGGACAGGGAGAA. It yields the protein CASGPGQGE. The entire CDR3 sequence reads CASGPGQGETLYF.

This clone was found many times. The germline and genes are mouse ones. The observed sequence ends 4 residues before the CDR3 terminus, with the missing tail filled in from the germline J gene. The chain has TRBV13-3 and TRBJ2-5; no clear D gene. Trimming stripped 1 base from V and 0 bases from J, with 6 bases between. CDR1 and CDR2 (germline): NNHDY, SYVADS. The CDR3 is 14 amino acids. The CDR3 DNA, read in part, is TGTGCCAGCAGTGATCAACAGAACCAAGAC. Translated, it gives CASSDQQNQD. The full-length CDR3 reads as CASSDQQNQDTQYF.

As concerns this clone: These gene names are mouse names. The CDR3 reads CASRRAGEYEQYF. The part of the CDR3 DNA that was read is TGTGCCAGCAGAAGGGCTGGGGAATAT. J is TRBJ2-7 and V is TRBV13-3, with a tentative D call TRBD2 (6 bases). Read sequence stops 4 residues before the CDR3 end, and the germline J gene provides the missing end. CDR1 and CDR2 from the germline V gene are NNHDY and SYVADS. The CDR3 spans 13 residues.

This clone was detected ten times or more. Gene names refer to mouse genes. The read finishes 4 residues shy of the CDR3 end, and the germline J gene is used to complete it. The sample contains more than one DNA sequence encoding this CDR3. This chain connects TRBV13-3 to TRBJ2-3; 7 nucleotides line up with TRBD2. Trimming removed 4 bases from V and 0 bases from J; junction bases left unmatched: 2. In germline, CDR1 is NNHDY, CDR2 SYVADS. CDR3 size: 14 residues. CDR3 bases read: TGTGCCAGCAGTCCGACTGGGAGTGCAGAA. Amino acids: CASSPTGSAE. From start to end, the CDR3 is CASSPTGSAETLYF.

About this clone itself: Gene names denote mouse genes. The CDR3 end falls 4 residues outside the read, so it is completed with the germline J gene. The J gene is TRBJ2-5, the V gene TRBV19, with 8 bases identical to TRBD2. J was trimmed by 2 bases and V by 5 bases; bases with no gene match: 4. The V gene's germline CDR1 is FNHDT and CDR2 SITEND (reference sequence). The CDR3 loop spans 14 amino acids. The CDR3 here is CASSLGGSQDTQYF. CDR3 DNA (partial): TGTGCCAGCAGCCTGGGGGGATCCCAAGAC.

This clone came up a few times. Gene names follow the mouse nomenclature. Sequencing ends 4 residues short of the CDR3 end; the germline J gene provides the rest. This rearrangement joins TRBV13-1 to TRBJ1-2; no reliable D call. The CDR3 consists of 14 residues. The V end was cut by 1 base, the J end by 0 bases, with 7 bases between. Germline loops: CDR1 NSHNY, CDR2 SYGAGN. This CDR3 is CASSDPGSNSDYTF. CDR3 bases read: TGTGCCAGCAGTGATCCAGGTTCAAACTCC.

Worth noting for this clone: Gene and germline names: mouse. The read finishes 4 residues shy of the CDR3 end, and the germline J gene is used to complete it. The V and J genes are TRBV13-3 and TRBJ2-3, with D possibly matching TRBD2 (6 bases). There are 14 residues in the CDR3. The germline V and J ends were trimmed by 1 base and 2 bases, with 8 bases remaining between them. The V gene's germline CDR1 is NNHDY and CDR2 SYVADS. The sequenced part of the CDR3 DNA is TGTGCCAGCAGTGATCTGGGGCCTGCAGAA. Amino acid sequence: CASSDLGPAE. The full CDR3 protein reads CASSDLGPAETLYF.

This clone was seen a few times. Genes and germline are mouse. The read terminates 4 residues ahead of where the CDR3 ends, so the germline J gene completes it. The chain recombines TRBV13-3 with TRBJ1-4; D may be TRBD1 (5 bases). Germline-derived CDR1 and CDR2 are NNHDY and SYVADS. V shed 2 bases and J shed 3 bases, with 8 bases lying between them. The CDR3 is 14 amino acids. The DNA read from the CDR3 is TGTGCCAGCAGTGACAGACAGACCAACGAA. Translation: CASSDRQTNE. The full CDR3 sequence reads CASSDRQTNERLFF.

With regard to this clone: Gene names denote mouse genes. CDR3 DNA (partial): TGTGCCAGCAGTATGGGGAGGGGGCTTAAC. Encoded protein: CASSMGRGLN. The whole CDR3 sequence is CASSMGRGLNTLYF. The chain has TRBV19 and TRBJ2-4; D is possibly TRBD1 (7 bases). The CDR3 goes on 4 residues after the read ends, and that part is filled in from the germline J gene. Per germline, CDR1 FNHDT and CDR2 SITEND (reference sequence). The CDR3 spans 14 residues.

Comment on this clone: Gene names are mouse gene names. With the read ending 4 residues before the CDR3 end, the germline J gene is used to fill in that end. The gene calls are TRBV19 and TRBJ1-4; TRBD1 is a possible D gene (5 bases). The CDR3 is 15 amino acids. CDR1 FNHDT and CDR2 SITEND come from the germline V gene (reference sequence). With 5 bases removed from V and 1 base from J, the gap between germline ends came to 12 bases. The sequenced CDR3 bases are TGTGCCAGCAGCCGCAGGGAGGATTCCAACGAA. Translated: CASSRREDSNE. The CDR3 in its entirety is CASSRREDSNERLFF.